These T cell receptor beta chains were read from a single sample in a study of shared clonotypes between healthy human individuals. Clones were read by immunoSEQ multiplex PCR, and TCRdb kept only the in-frame ones, dropping some. The sample shows about 680,000 clones, over 65% of them seen only once. Material: memory CD4+ T cells sorted from blood. The receptor set was obtained from a woman aged 30 to 39 in good health. CDR3s include the opening cysteine and the closing phenylalanine or tryptophan. The D gene is left open where the match is weak. Not all rows give a size; the values are once, few, many and, for expanded clones, a class.

d_gene,j_gene,v_gene,abundance,CDR3aa,CDR3nt
.,TRBJ2-3,TRBV28,.,CASIREYTDTQYF,TGTGCCAGCATCAGGGAATACACAGATACGCAGTATTTT
TRBD2,TRBJ2-7,TRBV15,.,CATSGSSGTQYF,TGTGCCACCAGCGGTTCTAGCGGAACGCAGTACTTC
.,TRBJ1-1,TRBV19,.,CASSTGMGLEAFF,TGTGCCAGTAGTACCGGGATGGGGTTAGAAGCTTTCTTT
.,TRBJ1-4,TRBV18,.,CASSLREPSWNEKLFF,TGTGCCAGCTCACTGAGGGAGCCCTCCTGGAATGAAAAACTGTTTTTT
TRBD2,TRBJ2-5,TRBV5-1,.,CASSLAGGVTQYF,TGCGCCAGCAGCTTGGCGGGGGGTGTGACCCAGTACTTC
TRBD2,TRBJ2-2,TRBV13,few,CASSYRASGRVNTGELFF,TGTGCCAGCAGTTATAGGGCTAGCGGAAGAGTGAACACCGGGGAGCTGTTTTTT
.,TRBJ2-7,TRBV25-1,.,CASSHGGRDSYEQYF,TGTGCCAGCAGCCACGGAGGCAGAGACTCCTACGAGCAGTACTTC
.,TRBJ1-1,TRBV6-5,.,CASSYAPTVNTEAFF,TGTGCCAGCAGTTATGCCCCCACCGTGAACACTGAAGCTTTCTTT
.,TRBJ1-1,TRBV6-5,.,CASSYGGTPRGTEAFF,TGTGCCAGCAGTTACGGTGGGACACCGAGGGGCACTGAAGCTTTCTTT
TRBD2,TRBJ2-3,TRBV7-9,.,CASSPLAGATDTQYF,TGTGCCAGCAGCCCTCTAGCGGGAGCCACAGATACGCAGTATTTT
.,TRBJ1-1,TRBV7-9,.,CASSRIMKWNTEAFF,TGTGCCAGCAGCCGGATTATGAAATGGAACACTGAAGCTTTCTTT
.,TRBJ2-1,TRBV5-8,.,CASSLYTDEQFF,TGTGCCAGCAGCCTCTATACGGATGAGCAGTTCTTC
.,TRBJ1-1,TRBV7-6,.,CASSLVGTMNTEAFF,TGTGCCAGCAGCTTAGTCGGGACAATGAACACTGAAGCTTTCTTT
.,TRBJ1-5,TRBV2,.,CASRGDRYGGNQPQHF,TGTGCCAGCAGGGGAGACAGGTACGGGGGGAATCAGCCCCAGCATTTT
.,TRBJ2-7,TRBV29-1,.,CSARQTDYEQYF,TGCAGCGCAAGACAGACAGACTACGAGCAGTACTTC
.,TRBJ2-7,TRBV5-1,.,CASSLTRDPRGEYF,TGCGCCAGCAGCTTGACCCGGGACCCTCGAGGGGAATACTTC
TRBD1,TRBJ2-7,TRBV7-9,.,CASSSLRDRGYEQYF,TGTGCCAGCAGCTCCCTGCGGGACAGGGGGTACGAGCAGTACTTC
.,TRBJ2-1,TRBV5-1,.,CASSLSSGSYNEQFF,TGCGCCAGCAGCTTAAGTTCTGGGTCCTACAATGAGCAGTTCTTC
.,TRBJ1-1,TRBV7-8,once,CASSLGVTLNTEAFF,TGTGCCAGCAGCTTAGGTGTCACTCTGAACACTGAAGCTTTCTTT
.,TRBJ1-5,TRBV30,.,CAAKRPRGPGQPQHF,TGTGCCGCCAAAAGACCCAGGGGACCAGGTCAGCCCCAGCATTTT
TRBD2,TRBJ2-3,TRBV6-6,.,CASSPGLAGVLDTQYF,TGTGCCAGCAGCCCGGGACTAGCGGGAGTATTAGATACGCAGTATTTT
.,TRBJ1-1,TRBV10-3,.,CAISERNTEAFF,TGTGCCATCAGTGAGCGGAACACTGAAGCTTTCTTT
.,TRBJ1-1,TRBV7-2,.,CASSPSRQAGTEAFF,TGTGCCAGCAGCCCGTCAAGACAGGCTGGCACTGAAGCTTTCTTT
TRBD1,TRBJ1-3,TRBV19,.,CASSSDRERGGTIYF,TGTGCCAGTAGCTCGGACAGGGAAAGAGGAGGCACCATATATTTT
TRBD1,TRBJ1-1,TRBV27,once,CASRPTGQVNTEAFF,TGTGCCAGCAGACCGACCGGACAGGTGAACACTGAAGCTTTCTTT
TRBD1,TRBJ1-1,TRBV27,.,CASSQAGTGRNSEAFF,TGTGCCAGCAGTCAAGCCGGGACAGGGAGGAATTCTGAAGCTTTCTTT
TRBD2,TRBJ2-7,TRBV5-1,.,CASSFQGGRNSYEQYF,TGCGCCAGCAGCTTTCAGGGCGGGAGAAATAGCTACGAGCAGTACTTC
TRBD2,TRBJ2-7,TRBV27,.,CASRYRPSGRTALYEQYF,TGTGCCAGCAGGTATCGCCCTAGCGGGAGGACTGCTCTCTACGAGCAGTACTTC
.,TRBJ1-4,TRBV28,.,CASSQREGEKLFF,TGTGCCAGCAGCCAGAGGGAGGGGGAAAAACTGTTTTTT
TRBD1,TRBJ1-5,TRBV2,.,CASSGRTGGIQPQHF,TGTGCCAGCAGTGGACGGACAGGGGGGATTCAGCCCCAGCATTTT
.,TRBJ2-4,TRBV18,.,CASSPAGSNIQYF,TGTGCCAGCTCACCGGCAGGGTCAAACATTCAGTACTTC
TRBD2,TRBJ2-1,TRBV6-5,.,CASSSTSGGGDNEQFF,TGTGCCAGCAGTTCCACGAGCGGGGGGGGAGACAATGAGCAGTTCTTC
TRBD2,TRBJ2-3,TRBV15,.,CATSSRAGATDTQYF,TGTGCCACCAGCAGCCGGGCGGGAGCCACAGATACGCAGTATTTT
.,TRBJ1-5,TRBV28,.,CASRRPGVSNQPQHF,TGTGCCAGCAGAAGACCGGGAGTAAGCAATCAGCCCCAGCATTTT
.,TRBJ2-3,TRBV21-1,once,CASRLDTQYF,TGTGCCAGCAGGCTAGATACGCAGTATTTT
.,TRBJ2-2,TRBV7-2,.,CASSRRDSGELFF,TGTGCCAGCAGCCGACGGGACTCCGGGGAGCTGTTTTTT
.,TRBJ2-5,TRBV6-6,.,CASSYRVGETQYF,TGTGCCAGCAGTTATCGGGTTGGAGAGACCCAGTACTTC
.,TRBJ2-2,TRBV7-2,.,CASSFLRTGELFF,TGTGCCAGCAGCTTTCTTCGAACCGGGGAGCTGTTTTTT
.,TRBJ2-1,TRBV19,.,CASSMRLEGTSEQFF,TGTGCCAGTAGTATGCGGCTAGAAGGGACGAGTGAGCAGTTCTTC
.,TRBJ1-2,TRBV7-9,.,CASSQGQNYGYTF,TGTGCCAGCAGCCAAGGACAGAACTATGGCTACACCTTC
.,TRBJ2-4,TRBV7-2,few,CASSPTVLAKNIQYF,TGTGCCAGCAGTCCGACAGTACTAGCCAAAAACATTCAGTACTTC
TRBD2,TRBJ2-1,TRBV11-3,few,CASSLVPGGAANEQFF,TGTGCCAGCAGCTTAGTGCCCGGGGGGGCTGCAAATGAGCAGTTCTTC
.,TRBJ2-7,TRBV12-2,.,CASRLGVYVGGPHEQYF,TGTGCAAGTCGCTTAGGTGTCTATGTGGGAGGGCCCCACGAGCAGTACTTC
.,TRBJ1-6,TRBV6-1,.,CASSEVREAGSPLHF,TGTGCCAGCAGTGAAGTAAGGGAGGCGGGGTCACCCCTCCACTTT